Listed below are T cell receptor beta chains from one sample, sequenced in a study of T cell responses to AZD1222 COVID-19 vaccine. Sequenced by immunoSEQ multiplex PCR; TCRdb stores in-frame clones only, minus some. The top ten clones hold about 14% of a sample with about 62,000 clones, more than 70% of them seen once. The sequences come from peripheral blood, collected on day 0 of AZD1222 vaccination. The origin of the receptors is an adult in good health. CDR3s include the opening cysteine and the closing phenylalanine or tryptophan. The D gene is left open where the match is weak. For some rows the clone size is stated as once, few or many, or as a class when expanded; others skip it.

abundance,len,d_gene,v_gene,j_gene,CDR3nt,CDR3aa
.,14,.,TRBV29-1,TRBJ2-1,TGCAGCGCATGCACCGGGACCTCGAGCAATGAGCAGTTCTTC,CSACTGTSSNEQFF
.,14,TRBD1,TRBV3-1/TRBV3-2,TRBJ1-2,TGTGCCAGCAGCCCCCAGGGACAGATTTATGGCTACACCTTC,CASSPQGQIYGYTF
.,13,TRBD1,TRBV5-4,TRBJ1-2,TGTGCCAGCTCAAGGACAGGGGGCAGTGGCTACACCTTC,CASSRTGGSGYTF
few,16,TRBD1,TRBV7-8,TRBJ1-6,TGTGCCAGCAGCCGGTTACAGGGGGGATATAATTCACCCCTCCACTTT,CASSRLQGGYNSPLHF
few,15,TRBD1,TRBV27,TRBJ2-7,TGTGCCAGCAGTTTATCGGTAGCCAGGGGGCACGAGCAGTACTTC,CASSLSVARGHEQYF
.,17,TRBD2,TRBV2,TRBJ2-5,TGTGCCAGCAGTGGTTTCGGTAGCGGGGGCCCCAGGGAGACCCAGTACTTC,CASSGFGSGGPRETQYF
.,10,.,TRBV2,TRBJ1-2,TGTGCCAGCAGAGGACAACGCTACACCTTC,CASRGQRYTF
few,15,.,TRBV24-1,TRBJ2-2,TGTGCCACCAGTGATCTTGCGGACCACACCGGGGAGCTGTTTTTT,CATSDLADHTGELFF
.,15,TRBD2,TRBV5-1,TRBJ2-1,TGCGCCAGCAGCCTGACTAGCGGGGGCCAGGATGAGCAGTTCTTC,CASSLTSGGQDEQFF
.,14,.,TRBV18,TRBJ2-7,TGTGCCAGCTCACCAAGACAGGAGAGCTACGAGCAGTACTTC,CASSPRQESYEQYF
.,14,.,TRBV6-2/TRBV6-3,TRBJ1-2,.,CASSILEGNYGYTF
.,18,TRBD1,TRBV6-4,TRBJ1-1,TGTGCCAACCCACTACCCGCACCCCCGGGACAGGAGAACACTGAAGCTTTCTTT,CANPLPAPPGQENTEAFF
.,14,TRBD1,TRBV7-3,TRBJ1-6,TGTGCCAGCTCCTTGGGGACAGGGCTATCACCCCTCCACTTT,CASSLGTGLSPLHF
.,14,.,TRBV7-2,TRBJ1-3,TGTGCCAGCAGCCGGCAGGGAGCCGGAAACACCATATATTTT,CASSRQGAGNTIYF
.,19,TRBD1,TRBV11-2,TRBJ1-2,TGTGCCAGCAGCTCTCCCGGACAGGGGGAAGGGTGGGGTTACTATGGCTACACCTTC,CASSSPGQGEGWGYYGYTF
.,14,.,TRBV5-4,TRBJ2-5,TGTGCCAGCAGCTTGGCGACAGGCGGGGAGACCCAGTACTTC,CASSLATGGETQYF
.,14,TRBD2,TRBV14,TRBJ2-3,TGTGCCAGCAGCCTAGCGGGGGTCACAGATACGCAGTATTTT,CASSLAGVTDTQYF
.,15,.,TRBV19,TRBJ2-1,TGTGCCAGTAGTTCAATAGCCGGGTCATTTTATGAGCAGTTCTTC,CASSSIAGSFYEQFF
.,15,TRBD2,TRBV28,TRBJ2-1,TGTGCCAGCAATCCAAGCGGGGGGTCCTACAATGAGCAGTTCTTC,CASNPSGGSYNEQFF
.,13,.,TRBV12-3/TRBV12-4,TRBJ2-1,TGTGCCAGCAGTTCCAGACAGGTCAATGAGCAGTTCTTC,CASSSRQVNEQFF
once,16,.,TRBV19,TRBJ2-3,TGTGCCAGTTCTCCTCGGGGTCTCAGTGGCGACGATACGCAGTATTTT,CASSPRGLSGDDTQYF
.,12,.,TRBV2,TRBJ2-7,TGTGCCAGCGACTTACAAAACTACGAGCAGTACTTC,CASDLQNYEQYF
.,13,.,TRBV7-2,TRBJ1-1,TGTGCCAGCAGTTCCGGGCCTAATACGGAAGCTTTCTTT,CASSSGPNTEAFF
.,14,TRBD1,TRBV11-2,TRBJ2-1,TGTGCCAGCAGCTCCGGGACAGTCTACAATGAGCAGTTCTTC,CASSSGTVYNEQFF